These 15 T cell receptor beta chains were all obtained from the same sample, sequenced in a study of CD8 T cells in Susac syndrome. Reverse transcription of roughly 0.5 to 1 ug RNA was performed with random hexamers. TCRdb itself ran the immunoSEQ multiplex PCR reads through MiXCR, one entry per CDR3 protein. Found here are about 190,000 distinct CDR3 sequences, 90% to 97% of them singletons; the top ten hold approximately 0.098%. Material for sequencing was CD4+ T cells from PBMCs. The receptors derive from a human donor with Susac syndrome.

The V and J genes are TRBV30 and TRBJ1-4, with D hard to call. Per the germline V gene, CDR1 is GTSNPN and CDR2 is SVGIG (reference sequence). The V gene lost 2 bases and the J gene lost 7 bases, with 5 bases spanning the gap. CDR3 length equals 11 residues. CDR3 bases: TGTGCCTGGAGTCTGGGTGAAAAACTGTTTTTT. This translates into CAWSLGEKLFF. The entire variable domain, with the rest obtained from reference TRBV30 and TRBJ1-4, is as follows: SQTIHQWPATLVQPVGSPLSLECTVEGTSNPNLYWYRQAAGRGLQLLFYSVGIGQISSEVPQNLSASRPQDRQFILSSKKLLLSDSGFYLCAWSLGEKLFFGSGTQLSVL.

V is TRBV29-1 and J is TRBJ1-1; D gene uncertain. There are 14 residues in the CDR3. Trimming removed 3 bases at V and 3 bases at J, with 14 bases between. The germline CDR1 and CDR2 sequences are SQVTM and ANQGSEA. The CDR3 is CSVEGPGRYTEAFF. CDR3 nucleotide sequence: TGCAGCGTTGAGGGTCCAGGACGGTACACTGAAGCTTTCTTT.

The chain is built from TRBV6-1 and TRBJ1-1; no clear D. Per germline, CDR1 MNHNS and CDR2 SASEGT. This CDR3 has 11 residues. Deletions cut 8 bases from V and 1 base from J, with 5 bases between. The CDR3 coding sequence is TGTGCCAGCGGCAAGAACACTGAAGCTTTCTTT. Amino acids: CASGKNTEAFF.

This chain joins TRBV6-2 or TRBV6-3 and TRBJ2-7, with a possible D match to TRBD1 (5 bases). Trimming shortened V by 0 bases and J by 3 bases, and 9 bases separated the two germline ends. CDR1 is MNHEY, CDR2 SVGEGT, per germline. There are 14 residues in the CDR3. The CDR3 DNA follows: TGTGCCAGCAGTTACTCGACCAGGGTCTACGAGCAGTACTTC. Its protein is CASSYSTRVYEQYF.

V is TRBV2 and J is TRBJ1-2, with TRBD1 identical over 9 bases. Trimming removed 4 bases from V and 4 bases from J; junction bases left unmatched: 7. CDR3 length equals 15 residues. CDR1 and CDR2 from the germline V gene are SNHLY and FYNNEI. The DNA for the CDR3 is TGTGCCAGCAGTGTGAAACCGGGACAGGGCTATGGCTACACCTTC. Translated: CASSVKPGQGYGYTF.

This chain joins TRBV5-1 and TRBJ2-7; 11 bases line up with TRBD2. V lost 3 bases and J lost 5; bases outside the gene matches: 7. This CDR3 has 15 residues. Per the germline V gene, CDR1 is SGHRS and CDR2 is YFSETQ. The CDR3 loop reads CASSSTSGGTNEQYF. In nucleotides, the CDR3 is TGCGCCAGCAGCTCTACTAGCGGGGGAACTAACGAGCAGTACTTC.

The chain carries TRBV6-1 and TRBJ2-5; D is perhaps TRBD2 (5 bases). Trimming took off 1 base at V and 1 base at J, with 7 bases between the two ends. The CDR3 has 14 residues. Germline V gene lookup returns CDR1 MNHNS and CDR2 SASEGT. The CDR3 DNA follows: TGTGCCAGCAGTGAAGGTGGAGGCCAAGAGACCCAGTACTTC. It yields the protein CASSEGGGQETQYF.

The rearrangement uses TRBV7-6 and TRBJ2-1; 7 bases are shared with TRBD2. The CDR3 loop spans 15 amino acids. The J segment lost 3 bases and the V segment lost 3 bases, leaving 5 bases of the junction unmatched. The germline CDR1 and CDR2 sequences are SGHVS and FNYEAQ. Here the CDR3 DNA reads TGTGCCAGCAGCTTCGGGACTAAGAACTACAATGAGCAGTTCTTC. This encodes CASSFGTKNYNEQFF.

The genes are TRBV6-5 and TRBJ2-7; D is unclear. V shed 2 bases and J shed 12 bases, with 11 bases lying between them. Germline V gene sequence: CDR1 MNHEY, CDR2 SVGAGI. The CDR3 runs to 11 residues. The CDR3 bases are TGTGCCAGCAGTTACCAGCAGGAGTTGTACTTC. Translation: CASSYQQELYF.

The chain has TRBV29-1 and TRBJ2-3; D ambiguous. Trimming took off 6 bases at V and 1 base at J, with 14 bases between the two ends. Germline V gene sequence: CDR1 SQVTM, CDR2 ANQGSEA. The CDR3 runs to 14 residues. The CDR3 spells CSVDISEGTDTQYF. CDR3 nucleotide sequence: TGCAGCGTAGACATAAGCGAGGGCACAGATACGCAGTATTTT.

The J gene is TRBJ1-2, the V gene TRBV20-1, with TRBD1 matching over 11 bases. CDR1 DFQATT and CDR2 SNEGSKA come from the germline V gene (reference sequence). This CDR3 comprises 14 residues. The V segment lost 5 bases and the J segment 0 bases; nucleotides outside the gene matches: 2. The chain's CDR3 is CSAGGQGANYGYTF. In DNA form, the CDR3 reads TGCAGTGCTGGGGGACAGGGGGCTAACTATGGCTACACCTTC.

This chain joins TRBV6-5 and TRBJ1-1; possible D gene TRBD1, 5 bases. Germline CDR1 is MNHEY and CDR2 is SVGAGI. Between the trimmed V and J ends, which lost 7 bases and 5 bases, there was a span of 17 bases. The CDR3 sequence is 14 residues long. The CDR3 sequence is CASTQGGERTEAFF. The CDR3 coding sequence is TGTGCCAGCACCCAAGGAGGGGAGAGGACTGAAGCTTTCTTT.

The chain uses TRBV4-2 and TRBJ2-7; either TRBD1 or TRBD2 may supply D (5 bases each). V was clipped by 0 bases and J by 2 bases, with 17 bases between them. This CDR3 has 17 residues. The germline V gene has CDR1 LGHNA and CDR2 YNFKEQ. DNA for the CDR3: TGTGCCAGCAGCCAAGATCTTGGGGCCGCTAGCCCCTACGAGCAGTACTTC. Its protein is CASSQDLGAASPYEQYF.

This chain joins TRBV20-1 and TRBJ1-1; D is ambiguous. The CDR3 contains 13 residues. The V end was cut by 0 bases, the J end by 4 bases, with 9 bases between. Per the germline V gene, CDR1 is DFQATT and CDR2 is SNEGSKA (reference sequence). DNA for the CDR3: TGCAGTGCTAGAGACCTCGTCGGCACTGAAGCTTTCTTT. This gives the protein CSARDLVGTEAFF.

The chain has TRBV30 and TRBJ1-1; D is perhaps TRBD1 (6 bases). From germline, CDR1 is GTSNPN and CDR2 SVGIG (reference sequence). The CDR3 loop spans 12 amino acids. V shed 2 bases and J shed 10 bases, with 14 bases lying between them. The CDR3 coding sequence is TGTGCCTGGAGTCGGACAGCCGAGGTAGCTTTCTTT. It codes for CAWSRTAEVAFF. Filled out from reference TRBV30 and TRBJ1-1, the complete variable domain reads SQTIHQWPATLVQPVGSPLSLECTVEGTSNPNLYWYRQAAGRGLQLLFYSVGIGQISSEVPQNLSASRPQDRQFILSSKKLLLSDSGFYLCAWSRTAEVAFFGQGTRLTVV.